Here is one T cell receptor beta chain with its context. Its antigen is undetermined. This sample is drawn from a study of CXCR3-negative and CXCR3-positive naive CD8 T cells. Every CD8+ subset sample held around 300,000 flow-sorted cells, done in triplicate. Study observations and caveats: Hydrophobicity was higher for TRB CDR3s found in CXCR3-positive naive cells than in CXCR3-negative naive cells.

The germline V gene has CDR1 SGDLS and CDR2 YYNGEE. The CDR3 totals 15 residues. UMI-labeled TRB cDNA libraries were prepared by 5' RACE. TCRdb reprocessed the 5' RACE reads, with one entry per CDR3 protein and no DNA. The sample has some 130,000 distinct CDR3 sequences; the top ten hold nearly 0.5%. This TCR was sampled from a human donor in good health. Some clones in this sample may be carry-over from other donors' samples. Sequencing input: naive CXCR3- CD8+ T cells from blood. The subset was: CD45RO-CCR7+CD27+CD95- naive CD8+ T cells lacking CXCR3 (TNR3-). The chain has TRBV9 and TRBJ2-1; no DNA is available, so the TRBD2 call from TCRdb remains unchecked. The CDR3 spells CASSVGSSLRNEQFF.